This entry describes one T cell receptor (beta chain). This clone's antigen is unknown. No much larger clonotype is one base removed from it; base qualities were not supplied. These data belong to a study of CD8 T cells in ankylosing spondylitis (dated by TCRdb to 2017 to 2019). For context, the study as a whole: The study set out to find disease-linked TCR variants by profiling T cell receptor beta repertoires in ankylosing spondylitis patients and healthy donors. In total, the full study cohort was made up of some 100 healthy donors and 25 to 30 ankylosing spondylitis patients. Peripheral blood samples were taken, and synovial fluid was additionally collected from ankylosing spondylitis patients.

Sequencing took place on an Illumina HiSeq 2500. Quantitative 5'-RACE with molecular barcodes was used to prepare TCR beta libraries. The original pipeline was this. Disease-linked TCR variants were identified with a new computational method built on a probabilistic model of VDJ rearrangement. In TCRdb, the public reads were trimmed at Q25 with fastp and aligned with MiXCR, with productive beta chains retained. Rows matching on CDR3 protein sequence are summarized as one entry with the most common DNA and genes. What appears here as the V and J calls and clone size reflects TCRdb's work, not the paper's. Recorded for this sample are 50,000 to 70,000 distinct CDR3 sequences; roughly 6.1% of them occurred a single time. The ten largest clones take up approximately 5% of the sample. Synovial fluid samples were paired with blood samples taken from the same ankylosing spondylitis patients. At the junction V is shortened by 7 bases and J by 0 bases, with 15 bases in between. There are 15 amino acids in the CDR3, from cysteine to phenylalanine inclusive. Just CDR3 DNA is preserved here, 45 bases in frame from base 1. The germline V gene sets CDR1 to MDHEN and CDR2 to SYDVKM.

Study-level results and caveats: Some of the motif variants had been reported before in the synovial fluid and blood of reactive arthritis patients, a finding that suggests common disease-initiation mechanisms. Blood from ankylosing spondylitis patients appeared to be characterized by a TCR beta motif composed of roughly eight highly homologous amino acid variants. The disease-linked clones were reported as significantly enriched in matched synovial fluid samples from ankylosing spondylitis patients. The disease-linked clones had a CD8+ phenotype and were found at relatively low frequencies in peripheral blood.

The V and J segments used are TRBV28 and TRBJ1-1, with a tentative D gene TRBD1 over 5 matching bases. Sequenced sample: synovial fluid, either unsorted or a sorted T cell fraction (not recorded which). The source is a male donor with ankylosing spondylitis. The DNA sequence reads TGTGCCAGCACCTGGGGCAGTACTATGAACACTGAAGCTTTCTTT. Its translation reads: CASTWGSTMNTEAFF.